This passage covers 29 T cell receptor beta chains from one sample sequenced in a study of blood T cell repertoires in COVID-19. Data came from immunoSEQ multiplex PCR; TCRdb stores just in-frame clones and leaves some out. The repertoire holds hundreds of thousands of clones, 85% seen once, with 4.5% to 6% in the top ten. Sequencing was done on a sample of peripheral blood. These receptor sequences come from a man aged 45 to 65 with active or convalescent COVID-19.

The chain uses TRBV5-8 and TRBJ2-7; 7 bases align to TRBD1. Unmatched junction bases numbered 3, after V lost 0 bases and J lost 0 bases. This CDR3 spans 15 amino acids. In germline, CDR1 is SGHTS, CDR2 YDEGEE. The CDR3 reads CASSLAGTVSYEQYF. The CDR3 DNA sequence: TGTGCCAGCAGCTTGGCCGGGACAGTCTCCTACGAGCAGTACTTC. Full variable domain (remainder filled in from reference TRBV5-8 and TRBJ2-7): EAGVTQSPTHLIKTRGQQATLRCSPISGHTSVYWYQQALGLGLQFLLWYDEGEERNRGNFPPRFSGRQFPNYSSELNVNALELEDSALYLCASSLAGTVSYEQYFGPGTRLTVT.

The rearrangement links TRBV12-3 or TRBV12-4 to TRBJ2-7; the D gene is possibly TRBD2 (5 bases). This CDR3 region has 13 residues. The V and J ends lost 4 bases and 3 bases respectively, with 10 bases between them. The CDR3 loop is CASSSPGDYEQYF. CDR3 sequence (DNA): TGTGCCAGCAGTTCCCCCGGGGACTACGAGCAGTACTTC.

The chain joins TRBV5-1 to TRBJ1-6, with TRBD1 matching 7 bases. Germline lookup yields CDR1 SGHRS and CDR2 YFSETQ. This CDR3 is built from 14 residues. The trim removed 4 bases at V and 10 bases at J, leaving 8 bases unmatched. The CDR3, as DNA: TGCGCCAGCAGCCCGACAGGGAGCAGATCACCCCTCCACTTT. Residues: CASSPTGSRSPLHF.

The rearrangement joins TRBV11-2 to TRBJ2-1, with 7 bases fitting TRBD2. The trim removed 8 bases at V and 12 bases at J, leaving 7 bases unmatched. CDR3 length: 11 residues. The germline V gene encodes CDR1 SGHAT and CDR2 FQNNGV. In DNA form, the CDR3 reads TGTGCCAGCGGACTAGAAGGATGGCAGTTCTTC. This sequence encodes CASGLEGWQFF.

The rearrangement links TRBV2 to TRBJ2-5, with TRBD1 as a possible D gene (6 bases). V shed 4 bases and J shed 3 bases, with 15 bases lying between them. Per the germline V gene, CDR1 is SNHLY and CDR2 is FYNNEI. This CDR3 region has 15 residues. The CDR3 DNA reads as TGTGCCAGCAGTGCAAGCCACCGGACAGAAGAGACCCAGTACTTC. Its translation is CASSASHRTEETQYF.

This clone came up a few times. This CDR3 is CASSIGAATNEKLFF. Here the CDR3 DNA reads TGTGCCAGTAGTATCGGAGCTGCAACTAATGAAAAACTGTTTTTT. The rearrangement uses TRBV19 and TRBJ1-4; D is ambiguous. Trimming pared 3 bases from V and 0 bases from J, leaving 8 bases between. CDR1 LNHDA and CDR2 SQIVND come from the germline V gene (reference sequence). This CDR3 region has 15 residues.

The chain recombines TRBV19 with TRBJ1-5, with TRBD1 as a possible D gene (6 bases). V dropped 9 bases and J dropped 6 bases, with 15 bases sitting between them. This CDR3 is built from 13 residues. CDR1 and CDR2 from the germline V gene are LNHDA and SQIVND (reference sequence). The CDR3 is CASRGGVGQPQHF. The DNA of the CDR3 is TGTGCCAGCCGAGGGGGAGTGGGTCAGCCCCAGCATTTT.

The CDR3 DNA sequence: TGCGCCAGCAGCCAAACTAGTAGGGCCTACAATGAGCAGTTCTTC. Residues: CASSQTSRAYNEQFF. The chain employs TRBV4-3 and TRBJ2-1; TRBD2 might be the D (5 bases). This CDR3 is 15 amino acids long. Between the trimmed V and J ends, which lost 2 bases and 2 bases, there was a span of 10 bases. Looked up from germline, CDR1 is LGHNA and CDR2 is YSLEER.

V is TRBV27 and J is TRBJ2-6; 8 bases align to TRBD1. Germline-derived CDR1 and CDR2 are MNHEY and SMNVEV (reference sequence). CDR3 length: 15 residues. V lost 8 bases, J lost 1 base, and 4 bases stayed unmatched. The CDR3 nucleotides are TGTGCCAGCGGACAGGGTCAATCTGGGGCCAACGTCCTGACTTTC. Encoded protein: CASGQGQSGANVLTF.

This rearrangement joins TRBV7-2 to TRBJ1-2; a possible D gene is TRBD1 (5 bases). The V end was cut by 5 bases, the J end by 6 bases, with 16 bases between. Germline V gene lookup returns CDR1 SGHTA and CDR2 FQGNSA. This CDR3 is built from 14 residues. The CDR3 region is CASSAGEGWDGYTF. The CDR3 bases are TGTGCCAGCAGCGCGGGAGAGGGGTGGGATGGCTACACCTTC.

The chain employs TRBV10-3 and TRBJ1-1, with TRBD1 as a possible D gene (5 bases). Germline CDR1 ENHRY, CDR2 SYGVKD. Trimming removed 2 bases from V and 4 bases from J, with 14 bases in between. This CDR3 has 15 amino acids. The CDR3, as DNA: TGTGCCATCAGTGAGCCCGGGGAGGGACTCACTGAAGCTTTCTTT. Translation gives CAISEPGEGLTEAFF.

The CDR3 loop is CASSRRTSGRGDQETQYF. For the CDR3, the DNA is TGTGCCAGCAGCCGAAGGACTAGCGGGAGAGGGGACCAAGAGACCCAGTACTTC. The chain couples TRBV6-2 or TRBV6-3 to TRBJ2-5, with 13 nucleotides matching TRBD2. The CDR3 loop spans 18 amino acids. Trimming took 6 bases from V and 0 from J; bases not matched to a gene: 10. Germline CDR1 MNHEY, CDR2 SVGEGT.

This clone occurred a few times. The chain uses TRBV19 and TRBJ1-4, with 12 bases identical to TRBD1. The CDR3 sequence is 17 residues long. The V gene's germline CDR1 is LNHDA and CDR2 SQIVND (reference sequence). With V trimmed by 5 bases and J by 3 bases, 7 bases remained unmatched. The CDR3, as DNA: TGTGCCAGTAGTCCCCGGGACAGGGGGCGTTCTAATGAAAAACTGTTTTTT. This gives the protein CASSPRDRGRSNEKLFF. Full variable domain (missing parts from reference TRBV19 and TRBJ1-4): DGGITQSPKYLFRKEGQNVTLSCEQNLNHDAMYWYRQDPGQGLRLIYYSQIVNDFQKGDIAEGYSVSREKKESFPLTVTSAQKNPTAFYLCASSPRDRGRSNEKLFFGSGTQLSVL.

This chain connects TRBV29-1 to TRBJ2-7, with D tentatively TRBD2 (6 bases). Looked up from germline, CDR1 is SQVTM and CDR2 is ANQGSEA. V was trimmed by 4 bases and J by 6 bases, leaving 10 bases between them. This CDR3 spans 11 amino acids. This CDR3 reads CSVGGGSEQYF. The CDR3 bases are TGCAGCGTTGGTGGAGGGAGCGAGCAGTACTTC.

The chain combines TRBV11-2 with TRBJ1-6, with D tentatively TRBD1 (5 bases). The germline V gene encodes CDR1 SGHAT and CDR2 FQNNGV. Between the trimmed V and J ends, which lost 6 bases and 9 bases, there was a span of 18 bases. The CDR3 contains 15 residues. CDR3 residues: CASRPRGDISSPLHF. In DNA, the CDR3 is TGTGCCAGCAGACCCCGGGGGGATATTAGTTCACCCCTCCACTTT. Using reference TRBV11-2 and TRBJ1-6 for the parts outside the CDR3, the full variable domain is EAGVAQSPRYKIIEKRQSVAFWCNPISGHATLYWYQQILGQGPKLLIQFQNNGVVDDSQLPKDRFSAERLKGVDSTLKIQPAKLEDSAVYLCASRPRGDISSPLHFGNGTRLTVT.

The J gene is TRBJ1-6, the V gene TRBV6-5; D might be TRBD1 (5 bases). V dropped 6 bases and J dropped 8 bases, with 17 bases sitting between them. CDR1 and CDR2 from the germline V gene are MNHEY and SVGAGI. CDR3 size: 15 residues. The CDR3 sequence: CASRKRAGKDSPLHF. The CDR3 nucleotides read TGTGCCAGCAGAAAAAGGGCAGGGAAGGATTCACCCCTCCACTTT.

The chain recombines TRBV10-3 with TRBJ1-3; D is ambiguous. This CDR3 has 13 residues. Germline loops: CDR1 ENHRY, CDR2 SYGVKD. Trimming cost V 7 bases and J 0 bases, with 7 bases left between them. The CDR3 spells CAIKAGSGNTIYF. The CDR3 bases are TGTGCCATCAAGGCAGGCTCTGGAAACACCATATATTTT.

This rearrangement joins TRBV29-1 to TRBJ1-1, with TRBD1 as a possible D gene (5 bases). The V and J ends lost 4 bases and 4 bases respectively, with 10 bases between them. Germline V gives CDR1 SQVTM, CDR2 ANQGSEA. The CDR3 is 12 residues long. CDR3 sequence reads: CSVARGVTEAFF. In DNA form, the CDR3 reads TGCAGCGTTGCTAGGGGTGTCACTGAAGCTTTCTTT. The full variable domain, with the rest looked up from reference TRBV29-1 and TRBJ1-1, is SAVISQKPSRDICQRGTSLTIQCQVDSQVTMMFWYRQQPGQSLTLIATANQGSEATYESGFVIDKFPISRPNLTFSTLTVSNMSPEDSSIYLCSVARGVTEAFFGQGTRLTVV.

The rearrangement joins TRBV4-1 to TRBJ2-7, with 7 bases fitting TRBD1. V gave up 3 bases and J gave up 9 bases; unmatched junction bases: 14. This CDR3 region has 15 residues. Germline lookup yields CDR1 MGHRA and CDR2 YSYEKL. The CDR3 DNA reads TGCGCCAGCAGCCAGCTCGACAGGGACCCCGAGGGGCAGTACTTC. This translates into CASSQLDRDPEGQYF.

V gene TRBV5-6 combines with J gene TRBJ2-2; D is uncertain. V lost 0 bases to trimming and J lost 5 bases, with 8 bases between them. The germline gives CDR1 SGHDT, CDR2 YYEEEE. The CDR3 is 14 residues long. The CDR3 region has the DNA TGTGCCAGCAGCTTGGCTCGCCGGACCGGGGAGCTGTTTTTT. Translating it yields CASSLARRTGELFF.

The rearrangement uses TRBV9 and TRBJ2-3; 8 nucleotides align to TRBD2. The CDR3 loop spans 15 amino acids. With 0 bases clipped from V and 0 bases from J, the junction kept 0 bases outside the gene matches. Germline-derived CDR1 and CDR2 are SGDLS and YYNGEE. The CDR3 loop reads CASSVAGGSTDTQYF. The CDR3 bases are TGTGCCAGCAGCGTAGCGGGAGGGAGCACAGATACGCAGTATTTT.

This rearrangement joins TRBV7-2 to TRBJ1-1, with TRBD1 as a possible D gene (5 bases). Germline loops: CDR1 SGHTA, CDR2 FQGNSA. Trimming stripped 3 bases from V and 4 bases from J, with 12 bases between. The CDR3 sequence is 14 residues long. The CDR3 DNA follows: TGTGCCAGCAGCTTCCGAACCGGGGGCACTGAAGCTTTCTTT. Amino acid sequence: CASSFRTGGTEAFF.

This chain uses TRBV18 with TRBJ2-6, with D perhaps matching TRBD1 (6 bases). CDR3 size: 15 residues. The V end lost 4 bases, the J end lost 3 bases, and 10 bases lay between the germline ends. From germline, CDR1 is KGHSH and CDR2 LQKENI. The CDR3 protein is CASSREGDGANVLTF. The CDR3 DNA reads TGTGCCAGCTCACGTGAGGGGGATGGGGCCAACGTCCTGACTTTC.

Turning to this clone: A read error may account for a junction end that differs from germline. J is TRBJ1-4 and V is TRBV5-1, with D possibly TRBD1 on 6 matching bases. There are 14 residues in the CDR3. The V gene's germline CDR1 is SGHRS and CDR2 YFSETQ. CDR3 coding DNA: TGCGCCAGCAGTTTGGGACACCTAAATGAAAAACTGTTTTTT. Amino acid sequence: CASSLGHLNEKLFF.

Points on this clone: The CDR3 does not close with the conserved phenylalanine or tryptophan, likely indicating a read error. The DNA is left out, because the CDR3 cannot be placed on it with certainty; the CDR3 is given as TCRdb lists it. The rearrangement links TRBV12-3 or TRBV12-4 to TRBJ2-7; the table names TRBD1, a call not compared with the DNA. The CDR3 comprises 12 residues, both ends counted. Here the CDR3 reads CASSLGTGPLKL.

The chain recombines TRBV7-9 with TRBJ1-3; 8 nucleotides align to TRBD1. Germline trimming cut 5 bases from V and 5 bases from J; bases unmatched to any gene: 11. The germline gives CDR1 SEHNR, CDR2 FQNEAQ (reference sequence). The CDR3 covers 16 residues. The CDR3 sequence: CASSPPGGNRRNTIYF. DNA for the CDR3: TGTGCCAGCAGCCCCCCAGGGGGCAACCGCCGAAACACCATATATTTT. Using reference TRBV7-9 and TRBJ1-3 for the parts outside the CDR3, the full variable domain is DTGVSQNPRHKITKRGQNVTFRCDPISEHNRLYWYRQTLGQGPEFLTYFQNEAQLEKSRLLSDRFSAERPKGSFSTLEIQRTEQGDSAMYLCASSPPGGNRRNTIYFGEGSWLTVV.

The chain employs TRBV6-1 and TRBJ2-7, with D possibly being TRBD1 (5 bases). Germline CDR1 reads MNHNS; CDR2 reads SASEGT. V was shortened by 3 bases and J by 6 bases, with 6 bases between the two germline ends. CDR3 size: 11 residues. CDR3 nucleotides: TGTGCCAGCAGTGACCAGGGCGAGCAGTACTTC. It encodes CASSDQGEQYF.

This chain joins TRBV7-2 and TRBJ2-1; 9 bases are a match to TRBD2. After removal of 1 base from V and 6 bases from J, the junction contained 1 base not matched to a gene. This CDR3 region has 14 residues. The germline V gene encodes CDR1 SGHTA and CDR2 FQGNSA. CDR3 loop: CASSLGLAANEQFF. In DNA form, the CDR3 reads TGTGCCAGCAGCTTAGGACTAGCGGCCAATGAGCAGTTCTTC.

J is TRBJ1-4 and V is TRBV2; 7 nucleotides align to TRBD1. The CDR3 is 16 amino acids. The germline gives CDR1 SNHLY, CDR2 FYNNEI. Unmatched junction bases numbered 13, after V lost 7 bases and J lost 5 bases. The CDR3 nucleotides are TGTGCCAGCATTGCGGTCCCGGGACAGACAAATGAAAAACTGTTTTTT. It specifies CASIAVPGQTNEKLFF.